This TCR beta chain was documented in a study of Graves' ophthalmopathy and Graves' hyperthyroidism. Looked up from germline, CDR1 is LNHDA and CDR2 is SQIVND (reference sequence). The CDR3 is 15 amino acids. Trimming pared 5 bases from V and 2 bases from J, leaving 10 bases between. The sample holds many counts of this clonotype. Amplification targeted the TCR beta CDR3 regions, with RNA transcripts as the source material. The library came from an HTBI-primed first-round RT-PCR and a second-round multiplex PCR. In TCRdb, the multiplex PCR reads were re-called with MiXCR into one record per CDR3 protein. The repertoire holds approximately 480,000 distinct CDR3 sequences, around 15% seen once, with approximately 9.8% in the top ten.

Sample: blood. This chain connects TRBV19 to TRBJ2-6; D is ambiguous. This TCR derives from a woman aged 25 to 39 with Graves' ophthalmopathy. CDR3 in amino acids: CASSVGIPGANVLTF. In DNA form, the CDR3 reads TGTGCCAGTAGTGTGGGGATTCCTGGGGCCAACGTCCTGACTTTC.